This is a list of T cell receptor beta chains from one sample in a study of tumor and adjacent non-tumor tissue in lung cancer. TCRdb analysed the multiplex PCR reads with MiXCR anew, one entry per CDR3 protein. The data hold 90,000 to 100,000 distinct CDR3 sequences, with approximately 80% observed a single time. Sample: distant non-tumor lung tissue. The receptors here all came from a man aged 60 to 75 with small cell lung cancer. Both conserved end residues are part of each CDR3. The D gene is left open where the match is weak. Some rows mark clone size as missing; the rest say once, few, many or name a class of expanded clone.

V	D	size	J	CDR3	DNA
TRBV11-2	NA	NA	TRBJ2-1	CPRSLLGRDHGEKFF	TGTCCCAGGAGCTTACTGGGGCGGGATCACGGTGAGAAGTTCTTC
TRBV6-1	NA	few	TRBJ2-2	CASNRDLPTGELFF	TGTGCCAGCAACAGGGACCTGCCCACCGGGGAGCTGTTTTTT
TRBV5-4	NA	NA	TRBJ2-4	CGSSLGDRVAKNIQYF	TGTGGCAGCAGCTTGGGGGATAGGGTAGCCAAAAACATTCAGTACTTC
TRBV2	NA	NA	TRBJ2-1	CASRFEVAAKNEQFF	TGTGCCAGCAGGTTCGAGGTGGCGGCGAAGAATGAGCAGTTCTTC
TRBV29-1	TRBD2	NA	TRBJ2-5	CSVWGLGRGETQYF	TGCAGCGTTTGGGGACTCGGGAGGGGAGAGACCCAGTACTTC
TRBV4-2	TRBD2	NA	TRBJ2-2	CASTLAGDGGGELFF	TGTGCCAGTACACTAGCGGGAGATGGTGGCGGGGAGCTGTTTTTT
TRBV11-1	NA	NA	TRBJ2-1	CASSLERTTYNRQFF	TGTGCAAGCAGCTTAGAGAGGACGACCTACAATAGGCAGTTCTTC
TRBV6-8	NA	NA	TRBJ2-3	CVGCWADTQYF	TGTGTCGGCTGTTGGGCAGATACGCAGTATTTT
TRBV11-2	TRBD2	NA	TRBJ2-5	CASSPPVGTRGVQETQHF	TGTGCCAGCAGCCCGCCGGTCGGGACTAGGGGAGTACAAGAGACCCAGCACTTC
TRBV11-2	NA	NA	TRBJ2-1	CASSISKRNYNKQFF	TGCGCCAGCAGCATCTCTAAGAGGAACTACAATAAGCAGTTCTTC
TRBV4-1	TRBD1	NA	TRBJ1-2	CASSQLGPTGGDYGYTF	TGCGCCAGTAGCCAACTTGGGCCCACAGGGGGGGACTATGGCTACACCTTC
TRBV6-6	NA	NA	TRBJ2-7	CTSHRVRPNKQYF	TGTACCAGTCACAGGGTGCGGCCGAACAAGCAGTACTTC
TRBV7-3	NA	few	TRBJ2-2	CASGAPDSPAGELFF	TGTGCCAGCGGCGCCCCGGACAGCCCTGCAGGGGAGCTGTTTTTT
TRBV4-1	NA	NA	TRBJ1-1	CASSQVPSRGTEAFF	TGCGCCAGCAGCCAAGTTCCATCGCGTGGCACTGAGGCTTTCTTT
TRBV6-1	NA	many	TRBJ1-3	CASSRTVGNTIYF	TGTGCCAGCAGCCGGACGGTTGGAAACACCATATATTTT
TRBV11-2	TRBD1	NA	TRBJ2-2	CASSPRTGGLTGEMFF	TGTGCCAGCAGCCCTCGGACAGGGGGGCTGACGGGGGAGATGTTTTTT
TRBV4-1	NA	NA	TRBJ1-5	CASSQDGGGSQPQHF	TGCGCCAGCAGCCAAGACGGGGGAGGAAGTCAGCCCCAGCATTTT
TRBV29-1	NA	few	TRBJ2-7	CSARETSYGQHF	TGCAGCGCCCGGGAAACCTCCTACGGGCAGCACTTC
TRBV29-1	TRBD1	NA	TRBJ2-5	CSVGQGRVETQYF	TGCAGCGTGGGACAGGGGAGAGTGGAGACCCAGTACTTC
TRBV10-1	NA	NA	TRBJ1-6	CASSEYSPDYNSPLHF	TGCGCCAGCAGTGAGTACAGCCCCGACTATAATTCACCTCTCCACTTT
TRBV11-2	NA	NA	TRBJ2-1	CASSLLTAHSSFNEQFF	TGTGCCAGCAGCTTATTGACAGCCCATAGCTCCTTCAATGAGCAGTTCTTC
TRBV29-1	NA	once	TRBJ2-3	CSVELCRRGTDTQYF	TGCAGCGTTGAACTATGTCGCAGGGGCACAGATACGCAGTATTTT
TRBV29-1	NA	NA	TRBJ2-5	CSVRVVRETKYF	TGCAGCGTTCGGGTAGTTAGGGAGACCAAGTATTTC
TRBV6-2/TRBV6-3	TRBD1	many	TRBJ2-2	CASTTSGTGRTGELFF	TGTGCCAGCACTACAAGCGGGACAGGGCGAACCGGGGAGCTGTTTTTT
TRBV29-1	NA	NA	TRBJ2-7	CSIEEGTIYKQYF	TGCAGCATTGAAGAGGGGACCATCTACAAGCAGTACTTC
TRBV5-1	NA	once	TRBJ2-5	CASSSIDTVETQYF	TGCGCCAGCAGCTCAATAGATACAGTGGAGACCCAGTACTTC
TRBV5-4	NA	NA	TRBJ2-1	CASSFSCTGLYEQFF	TGTGCCAGCAGCTTCTCCTGTACAGGGTTGTATGAGCAGTTCTTC
TRBV6-1	NA	once	TRBJ2-2	CASSGQVPSSGGELFF	TGTGCCAGTAGCGGACAGGTCCCCTCTAGTGGCGGGGAGCTGTTTTTT
TRBV29-1	NA	NA	TRBJ2-5	CSVASWGEGKTQYF	TGCAGCGTTGCAAGCTGGGGCGAGGGCAAGACCCAGTACTTC
TRBV2	NA	NA	TRBJ1-2	CASNPTGLGGYTF	TGTGCCAGCAATCCTACGGGGTTAGGCGGCTACACCTTC
TRBV4-1	NA	many	TRBJ2-1	CASSQDLMGLSSYNEQFF	TGCGCCAGCAGCCAAGATCTAATGGGTCTGAGCTCCTACAATGAGCAGTTCTTC
TRBV4-1	NA	NA	TRBJ2-3	CVSSQGYESGDTQYF	TGCGTCAGCAGCCAAGGGTACGAGAGTGGAGATACGCAGTATTTT
TRBV5-1	NA	NA	TRBJ2-3	CASSLVGESTDTQYF	TGCGCCAGCAGCTTGGTTGGGGAGAGCACAGATACGCAGTATTTT
TRBV6-5	TRBD2	NA	TRBJ2-3	CASSSYRGREEHTQYF	TGTGCAAGCAGTTCCTACCGGGGGCGGGAGGAACATACGCAGTATTTT
TRBV20-1	TRBD1	NA	TRBJ1-5	CSAPIGGNQPRLF	TGCAGTGCACCAATAGGGGGCAATCAGCCCCGGCTTTTT
TRBV12-3/TRBV12-4	TRBD1	NA	TRBJ2-1	CAISSGTEHNEQFF	TGTGCTATCAGTTCCGGGACAGAACACAATGAGCAGTTCTTC
TRBV12-3/TRBV12-4	NA	NA	TRBJ2-7	CASSLICTYGQYF	TGTGCCAGCAGTTTAATATGCACCTACGGGCAGTACTTC
TRBV29-1	NA	NA	TRBJ2-3	CRVESAGTDTQYF	TGCAGGGTTGAGTCAGCTGGCACAGATACACAGTATTTT
TRBV6-5	TRBD1	NA	TRBJ1-1	CASSCAAGGRGWTEVFF	TGTGCCAGCAGTTGCGCCGCAGGGGGCCGTGGATGGACTGAAGTTTTCTTT
TRBV28	TRBD2	NA	TRBJ2-3	CASSSLAGAATDTQYF	TGTGCCAGCAGTTCACTAGCGGGAGCGGCCACAGATACGCAGTATTTT